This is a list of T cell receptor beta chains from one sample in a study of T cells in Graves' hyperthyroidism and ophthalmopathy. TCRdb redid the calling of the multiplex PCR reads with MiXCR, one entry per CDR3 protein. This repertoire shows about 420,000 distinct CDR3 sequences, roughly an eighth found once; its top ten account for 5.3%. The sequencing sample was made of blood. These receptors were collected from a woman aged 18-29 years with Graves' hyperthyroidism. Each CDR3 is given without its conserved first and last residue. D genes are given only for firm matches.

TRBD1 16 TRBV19 ASSPRGGWDRSSYEQY
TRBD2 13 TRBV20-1 SARGLAGREVEQF
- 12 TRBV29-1 SVTGQSINYGYT
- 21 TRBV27 ASSQDGGTGANVLTFGAGELF
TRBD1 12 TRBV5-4 ASSPGQWGYEQY
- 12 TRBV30 AWRLMGGYYGYT
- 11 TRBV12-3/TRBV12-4 ASSWGWNYEAF
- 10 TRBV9 ASSGEQYGYT
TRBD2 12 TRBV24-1 ATSITSGYNEQF
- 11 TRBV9 ASTRGVGKTQY
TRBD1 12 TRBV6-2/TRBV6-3 ASRDRGQYNEQF
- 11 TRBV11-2 ASSFGGSDTQY
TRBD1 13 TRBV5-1 ASMIRQGEGTEAF
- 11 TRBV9 ASSVNSNYGYT
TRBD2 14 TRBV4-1 ASSRGSGRVYNEQF
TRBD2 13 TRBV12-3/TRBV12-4 ASSARLAGENEQF
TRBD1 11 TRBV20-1 SARPQGDQPQH
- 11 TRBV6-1 ASSEMVNSPLH
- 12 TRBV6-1 ASSGQTSNQPQH
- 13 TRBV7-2 ASSRQSGTSYEQY
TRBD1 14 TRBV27 ASSAWTGGPNSPLH
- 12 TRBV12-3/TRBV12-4 ASSPRSSGNTIY
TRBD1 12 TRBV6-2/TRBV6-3 ASSSGQGASEQY
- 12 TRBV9 ASSPGDIRETQY
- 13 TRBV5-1 ASSPSGQASNEQF
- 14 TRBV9 ASSPGVGSKSYEQY
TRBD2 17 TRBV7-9 ASSLPNAGLSKAYNEQF
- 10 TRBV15 ATGVGNQPQH
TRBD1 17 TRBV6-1 ASSEATNGRTQGAETQY